This T cell receptor beta chain was recovered during a study of T cells in Graves' hyperthyroidism and ophthalmopathy. Points from the study as a whole: Most thyroid clonotypes with frequency above 0.001 were detected in blood.

This clonotype was counted once. No antigen is known for it. This may arise from a read error, as a much more abundant clone is one base away. No conserved phenylalanine or tryptophan ends this CDR3, so it is likely a read error. V shed 5 bases, J shed 6 bases, and the junction held 7 bases outside the gene matches. The CDR3 has 15 residues. In germline, CDR1 is MDHEN, CDR2 SYDVKM. Amplification targeted TCR beta CDR3 regions from RNA transcripts. TCR CDR3 regions were first amplified by RT-PCR with HTBI primers. TCRdb used MiXCR to reprocess the multiplex PCR reads, holding one entry per CDR3 protein. The data show hundreds of thousands of distinct CDR3 sequences, 15% to 19% seen once. Graves' hyperthyroidism was deemed stable given no ophthalmopathy progression within 18 months. Approximately 10 ml of fresh peripheral blood supplied the PBMCs.

The receptor comes from a woman younger than 30 with Graves' hyperthyroidism. Specimen: blood. The chain joins TRBV28 to TRBJ2-2, with 9 bases identical to TRBD2. This CDR3 is CASSDSGRYAGELFS. The DNA of the CDR3 is TGTGCCAGCAGTGACAGCGGGAGGTATGCCGGGGAGCTGTTTTCT.